The sequence of this TCR beta chain was determined in a study of shared clonotypes between healthy human individuals (dated by TCRdb to 2018 to 2021). Study-level background: A couple of women and three men aged 18 to 49 years were included in the cohort. For each donor, CD4 naive and CD4 memory were each given three plates, CD8 naive was given two plates, and CD8 memory was given one plate. The study deeply sequenced blood TCR repertoires of about 5 healthy adults to estimate repertoire size and the extent of clonotype sharing between individuals. To increase sequencing depth and limit assay-specific biases, different laboratories used diverse techniques to prepare libraries and sequence TCR repertoires. Per donor, leukapheresis produced somewhere between about 0.94 and 9 billion PBMCs.

The donors were healthy, HIV-negative adults with no recently reported acute infections or vaccinations. All donors were Caucasian adults living in Nashville, Tennessee, USA. CD4+ T cells were enriched by magnetic negative selection; naive cells were then positively selected on CD45RA, and the negative fraction formed the memory subset. Blood was obtained by leukapheresis, after which PBMCs were separated by Ficoll-Histopaque density gradient centrifugation and cryopreserved in liquid nitrogen vapor phase. Analytical flow cytometry was used to check the purity and quantity of each magnetically sorted T cell population. Genomic DNA was isolated from every sorted fraction and measured by UV absorbance on a Nanodrop 2000c. In the germline V gene, CDR1 corresponds to SGHDN and CDR2 to FVKESK. Including cysteine and phenylalanine, the CDR3 has 15 amino acids. The only DNA kept is the CDR3, 45 bases in frame from the first base. Trimming removed 0 bases from V and 7 bases from J, leaving 13 bases between the germline ends.

TCR CDR3 regions were amplified from genomic DNA by multiplex PCR using the deep immunoSEQ assay. Extracted genomic DNA from each cell subset was distributed evenly across all wells of several immunoSEQ 96-well plates, and each plate was treated as a replicate. For sorted subsets, approximately 190 ng of genomic DNA, equivalent to some 33,000 T cell genomes, went into each replicate PCR. Purified libraries were quantified with a Qubit 3.0 fluorometer, sized on a Bioanalyzer 2100, and re-quantified with the KAPA Library Quantification kit. Every immunoSEQ 96-well plate was sequenced on a dedicated single-read 150-cycle Illumina NextSeq 550 flow cell. In the authors' own workflow: The immunoSEQ output contained only junctional sequences without quality scores, so filtering could not match that applied to full-length reads. To assign V/J genes and CDR3, sequences were annotated against IMGT germline references using PyIR, a Python wrapper for IgBLAST v1.9. Reads with weak V/J assignments (E-value above 1e-6), missing CDR3, stop codons, out-of-frame junctions, or ambiguous translated residues were removed. V3J clonotypes were defined as sequences sharing the same inferred V gene, J gene, and CDR3 amino acid sequence. To compute the percentage overlap between repertoires, the number of shared unique clonotypes was divided by the size of the smaller repertoire. Repertoire richness was assessed with RTK rarefaction, the Chao1 estimator, and Recon v2.1 estimates of unobserved clonotypes. Generation probabilities for all TCRbeta clonotypes obtained by the gDNA method from a few donors were computed using OLGA. TCRdb took this table from immuneACCESS and kept in-frame rearrangements with V and J called. Such tables lack part of the clones; where checked against another copy, unresolved V genes explain under half of the gap, and the rest is unexplained. The V and J calls and clone size were taken over from that table, and D and trimming were inferred from the DNA. In all, the sample holds a few million clones, and approximately 90% of those were seen once. The ten largest clones take up about 0.41% of the sample.

Concerning this clone itself: This receptor's antigen is unknown. One base away there is no much larger clone; base qualities are not given.

Overall study results and their limits: Across four donors, roughly 5% of naive CD4, approximately 3.5% of naive CD8, 2% to 2.5% of memory CD4, and 0.4% of memory CD8 clonotypes were shared. Estimated clonotype richness was generally larger for naive than for memory subsets. The genetic and exposure-history diversity represented was limited by the small number of donors. Even with the large sequencing depth, rarefaction of the sorted-subset datasets indicated that sequencing was incomplete. Pairwise subsampling led to the expectation that sequencing depth would affect the degree of clonotype sharing among donors. Sampling was limited to blood, and TCR repertoires in tissue likely differ from TCR repertoires in blood. Higher generation probabilities were observed for clonotypes shared by all four sorted-subset donors than for non-shared clonotypes.

The chain is made from TRBV14 and TRBJ2-1, and perhaps TRBD1 as D gene, on 5 matching bases. The TCR was taken from a man younger than 35 in good health. Some clones in this sample may be carry-over from other donors' samples. Material: naive CD4+ T cells from PBMCs. This sample's cell subset or site label indicates: CD45RA+ positively selected. The CDR3 region: CASSQEAPKGNEQFF. The sequence in DNA is TGTGCCAGCAGCCAAGAGGCACCGAAGGGGAATGAGCAGTTCTTC.